This T cell receptor beta chain stems from a study of cytomegalovirus exposure and HLA in healthy donors. CDR3 length: 14 residues. V was cut by 4 bases and J by 2 bases, with 11 bases left in between. Germline values: CDR1 SEHNR, CDR2 FQNEAQ (reference sequence). Both 60 Vbeta primers and 13 Jbeta primers went into the PCR. Using immunoSEQ multiplex PCR, the repertoire was profiled, and TCRdb retains in-frame clones only, with some absent. The repertoire shows around 50,000 clones; the top ten hold roughly 5.5%. V gene TRBV7-9 combines with J gene TRBJ2-5; D perhaps matches TRBD2 (6 bases). The sequence came from a male donor in good health and CMV-seropositive. Input material: PBMCs. The CDR3 sequence is CASSWPSGQETQYF. The CDR3 coding sequence is TGTGCCAGCAGCTGGCCCAGCGGGCAAGAGACCCAGTACTTC.